This T cell receptor beta chain comes out of a study of blood T cells in healthy people across ages. Study findings and constraints: The donors' CMV status was not determined, possibly confounding changes in expanded clonotypes.

Sample-barcoded 5' priming and a J-beta primer mix drove a second PCR of 7 to 11 cycles. TCRdb itself ran the 5' RACE reads through MiXCR, one entry per CDR3 protein. The table lists about 680,000 distinct CDR3 sequences, more than 40% of them singletons. Comment on this clonotype: Its antigen is unidentified.

Germline-derived CDR1 and CDR2 are MDHEN and SYDVKM. The trim removed 7 bases at V and 4 bases at J, leaving 6 bases unmatched. This CDR3 is built from 13 residues. The sequence was collected from a woman in her sixties in good health. Sequenced: blood. The chain links TRBV28 to TRBJ2-7, with 8 bases that match TRBD2. For the CDR3, the DNA is TGTGCCAGCAATGACAGCGGGAGTTACGAGCAGTACTTC. Amino acid sequence: CASNDSGSYEQYF.